These T cell receptor beta chains were read from a single sample in a study of cytomegalovirus exposure and HLA in healthy donors. Produced via immunoSEQ multiplex PCR; TCRdb's table is partial and in-frame only. The sample lists 110,000 or so clones, approximately 69% seen once, with 11% in the top ten. The sequenced sample consisted of PBMCs. These receptors all stem from a woman between 45 and 60 years old in good health and CMV-seropositive. Each CDR3 is given without its conserved first and last residue.

j_gene: TRBJ1-3; v_gene: TRBV5-1; CDR3aa: ASSLVGSDRGNTIY
j_gene: TRBJ1-4; v_gene: TRBV7-2; CDR3aa: ASSLEYPDEKLF
j_gene: TRBJ2-1; v_gene: TRBV7-7; CDR3aa: ASSLGTGSYNEQF
j_gene: TRBJ2-5; v_gene: TRBV28; CDR3aa: ASSLVGTKETQY
j_gene: TRBJ1-1; v_gene: TRBV25-1; CDR3aa: ASSPDRGGTEAF
j_gene: TRBJ2-1; v_gene: TRBV28; CDR3aa: ASTTPGGTNEQF
j_gene: TRBJ2-3; v_gene: TRBV4-3; CDR3aa: ASSQGVTTGGSTDTQY
j_gene: TRBJ1-4; v_gene: TRBV10-3; CDR3aa: AISEEGRNNEKLF
j_gene: TRBJ1-1; v_gene: TRBV5-1; CDR3aa: ASSLGTVVVNTEAF
j_gene: TRBJ2-7; v_gene: TRBV5-4; CDR3aa: ASSGDRLYEQY
j_gene: TRBJ1-5; v_gene: TRBV7-2; CDR3aa: ASSLQGILNQPQH
j_gene: TRBJ1-1; v_gene: TRBV19; CDR3aa: ASKGTGRTEAF
j_gene: TRBJ1-4; v_gene: TRBV30; CDR3aa: AWDKVGVAEKLF
j_gene: TRBJ2-1; v_gene: TRBV5-4; CDR3aa: ASSSFSGYNEQF
j_gene: TRBJ2-7; v_gene: TRBV28; CDR3aa: ASSLAQGRSEQY
j_gene: TRBJ2-1; v_gene: TRBV6-1; CDR3aa: ASILDRASYNEQF
j_gene: TRBJ1-1; v_gene: TRBV28; CDR3aa: ASRNAGTGGTEAF
j_gene: TRBJ1-1; v_gene: TRBV18; CDR3aa: ASSRRQGLTEAF
j_gene: TRBJ2-5; v_gene: TRBV19; CDR3aa: ASSALGGSETQY
j_gene: TRBJ2-2; v_gene: TRBV5-1; CDR3aa: ASYREPNTGELF
j_gene: TRBJ2-1; v_gene: TRBV6-6; CDR3aa: ASNLDRYNEQF
j_gene: TRBJ1-5; v_gene: TRBV10-2; CDR3aa: ASTTGSGQPQH
j_gene: TRBJ1-2; v_gene: TRBV4-2; CDR3aa: ASSQDFSGTNYGYT
j_gene: TRBJ1-4; v_gene: TRBV11-2; CDR3aa: ASSRDRRGEKLF
j_gene: TRBJ2-2; v_gene: TRBV29-1; CDR3aa: SVLRGTGELF
j_gene: TRBJ2-1; v_gene: TRBV5-6; CDR3aa: ASSLGRGAAFNEQF
j_gene: TRBJ2-5; v_gene: TRBV18; CDR3aa: ASSLTLHASGRSAETQY
j_gene: TRBJ1-1; v_gene: TRBV28; CDR3aa: ASSRAGGNAEAF
j_gene: TRBJ1-2; v_gene: TRBV5-4; CDR3aa: ASSLARGASGYGYT
j_gene: TRBJ1-3; v_gene: TRBV9; CDR3aa: ASSPEGGSSGNTIY
j_gene: TRBJ1-1; v_gene: TRBV5-4; CDR3aa: ASSWGTENTEAF
j_gene: TRBJ2-2; v_gene: TRBV4-2; CDR3aa: ASSWTDTGELF
j_gene: TRBJ2-7; v_gene: TRBV4-2; CDR3aa: ASSQDVGDISYEQY
j_gene: TRBJ2-2; v_gene: TRBV19; CDR3aa: ASSIWGEAGELF
j_gene: TRBJ2-1; v_gene: TRBV28; CDR3aa: ATGGIGYNEQF
j_gene: TRBJ2-1; v_gene: TRBV29-1; CDR3aa: SINGLARDEQF
j_gene: TRBJ1-2; v_gene: TRBV25-1; CDR3aa: ASSDLQPNYGYT
j_gene: TRBJ2-7; v_gene: TRBV5-1; CDR3aa: ASSLSGGMGYEQY
j_gene: TRBJ1-3; v_gene: TRBV28; CDR3aa: ASSLTGGSGNTIY
j_gene: TRBJ2-5; v_gene: TRBV14; CDR3aa: ASSHPGLAETQY
j_gene: TRBJ1-2; v_gene: TRBV19; CDR3aa: ASSGTLTGYGYT
j_gene: TRBJ2-7; v_gene: TRBV28; CDR3aa: ASRVPSSSYEQY
j_gene: TRBJ2-5; v_gene: TRBV19; CDR3aa: ASSLIGLRQAAGETQY
j_gene: TRBJ2-7; v_gene: TRBV19; CDR3aa: ASSGQGIGTTYEQY
j_gene: TRBJ2-2; v_gene: TRBV5-4; CDR3aa: ASSLPTGGGELF
j_gene: TRBJ2-1; v_gene: TRBV7-6; CDR3aa: ASSLAESSYNEQF
j_gene: TRBJ2-1; v_gene: TRBV29-1; CDR3aa: SAHGQAYNEQF
j_gene: TRBJ1-1; v_gene: TRBV25-1; CDR3aa: ASSGGGSRHTEAF
j_gene: TRBJ2-3; v_gene: TRBV5-1; CDR3aa: ASSLGSGRAGDTQY
j_gene: TRBJ2-3; v_gene: TRBV19; CDR3aa: ASSTQGTTDTQY
j_gene: TRBJ2-2; v_gene: TRBV7-9; CDR3aa: ASSSTNTQGGSDTGELF
j_gene: TRBJ1-2; v_gene: TRBV9; CDR3aa: ASSRGDTIRSGYT
j_gene: TRBJ1-1; v_gene: TRBV19; CDR3aa: ASSAGQGRTEAF